Following are 26 T cell receptor beta chains from one sample sequenced in a study of T cell responses to AZD1222 COVID-19 vaccine. Repertoires were generated with immunoSEQ multiplex PCR, while TCRdb's copy carries only in-frame clones and drops some. The table lists 95,000 to 150,000 clones, approximately 88% of them singletons, with over 3% in the top ten. This specimen consisted of peripheral blood, obtained on day 0 of AZD1222 vaccination. These receptors were taken from an adult in good health.

The gene calls are TRBV7-6 and TRBJ2-5; D may be TRBD1 (5 bases). This CDR3 spans 17 amino acids. Germline loops: CDR1 SGHVS, CDR2 FNYEAQ. Trimming cost V 0 bases and J 1 base, with 15 bases left between them. CDR3: CASSLARLYRTQETQYF. As DNA, the CDR3 is TGTGCCAGCAGCTTAGCGCGTCTCTACAGGACCCAAGAGACCCAGTACTTC.

The J gene is TRBJ1-6, the V gene TRBV5-1; D perhaps matches TRBD1 (5 bases). The CDR3 runs to 15 residues. Germline CDR1 reads SGHRS; CDR2 reads YFSETQ. Trimming left V 4 bases short and J 3 bases short, with 11 bases between. The CDR3: CASSATGDYNSPLHF. The CDR3 nucleotides read TGCGCCAGCAGCGCGACGGGGGACTATAATTCACCCCTCCACTTT.

The chain has TRBV6-8 and TRBJ2-5; TRBD1 aligns across 7 bases. CDR1 MNHGY and CDR2 SAAAGT come from the germline V gene. Trimming took 0 bases from V and 5 from J; bases not matched to a gene: 12. This CDR3 region has 17 residues. CDR3 in DNA: TGTGCCAGCAGTTACTCCCCCGACAGGGTAGCAGGTGAGACCCAGTACTTC. Its protein product is CASSYSPDRVAGETQYF.

The rearrangement links TRBV10-1 to TRBJ1-1; 9 nucleotides agree with TRBD1. Losses at the gene ends were 6 bases for V and 4 bases for J; bases not matched to a gene: 3. This CDR3 spans 13 amino acids. The germline CDR1 and CDR2 sequences are WNHNN and SYGVQD (reference sequence). In nucleotides, the CDR3 is TGCGCCAGCAGATTGACAGGGGGCACTGAAGCTTTCTTT. It encodes CASRLTGGTEAFF.

On this clone itself: In the same sample, other DNA sequences code for this CDR3. This chain links TRBV25-1 with TRBJ1-5; a possible D gene is TRBD1 (5 bases). CDR1 and CDR2 (germline): MGHDK, SYGVNS. CDR3 length equals 14 residues. V was shortened by 2 bases and J by 4 bases, with 9 bases between the two germline ends. The CDR3 bases are TGTGCCAGCAGTGAAGGGGGGGGAAATCAGCCCCAGCATTTT. Translating it yields CASSEGGGNQPQHF.

The V call is TRBV7-6, the J call TRBJ1-1; TRBD1 matches at 7 bases. This CDR3 region has 15 residues. Germline V lookup: CDR1 SGHVS, CDR2 FNYEAQ. Trimming at V came to 2 bases and at J to 1 base, leaving 4 bases not matched to a gene. The CDR3 sequence: CASSLLQGGNTEAFF. The CDR3 DNA sequence: TGTGCCAGCAGCTTACTCCAGGGGGGGAACACTGAAGCTTTCTTT.

The chain links TRBV18 to TRBJ1-1; the match to TRBD1 covers 11 bases. The J segment lost 14 bases and the V segment lost 0 bases, leaving 2 bases of the junction unmatched. The CDR3 spans 12 residues. Germline V CDR1 and CDR2: KGHSH, LQKENI. CDR3 sequence reads: CASSPPDRGQFF. The CDR3 DNA reads TGTGCCAGCTCACCACCGGACAGGGGGCAATTCTTT.

V is TRBV10-1 and J is TRBJ2-5; D might be TRBD1 (6 bases). The V gene's germline CDR1 is WNHNN and CDR2 SYGVQD (reference sequence). The V and J ends lost 7 bases and 3 bases respectively, with 15 bases between them. The CDR3 contains 14 residues. DNA of the CDR3: TGCGCCAGCATCCCCCTTACAGGGAAAGAGACCCAGTACTTC. Translating gives CASIPLTGKETQYF.

The rearrangement uses TRBV4-3 and TRBJ1-2; D is perhaps TRBD1 (5 bases). The germline V gene has CDR1 LGHNA and CDR2 YSLEER. This CDR3 is built from 13 residues. Between the trimmed V and J ends, which lost 0 bases and 7 bases, there was a span of 9 bases. The CDR3 coding sequence is TGCGCCAGCAGCCAAGATCTAGGGGTTGGCTACACCTTC. Residues: CASSQDLGVGYTF.

V is TRBV23-1 and J is TRBJ1-6; 9 nucleotides align to TRBD1. TRBV23-1 falls under the ORF class, with uncertain function. Trimming removed 2 bases from V and 0 bases from J; junction bases left unmatched: 8. The CDR3 covers 19 residues. This CDR3 is CASSQPRDRDSSYNSPLHF. Written as DNA, the CDR3 is TGCGCCAGCAGTCAACCCCGGGACAGGGACAGCTCCTATAATTCACCCCTCCACTTT.

The chain has TRBV5-1 and TRBJ1-1, with 8 bases aligning to TRBD1. The CDR3 extends over 13 amino acids. Germline CDR1 is SGHRS and CDR2 is YFSETQ. V lost 7 bases and J lost 3; bases outside the gene matches: 5. The CDR3: CASSGQGDTEAFF. DNA of the CDR3: TGCGCCAGCTCCGGACAGGGAGACACTGAAGCTTTCTTT.

This chain joins TRBV5-5 and TRBJ2-1; TRBD1 agrees at 8 bases. Germline V gene data show CDR1 as SGHKS and CDR2 as YYEKEE (reference sequence). V shed 0 bases and J 4 bases; nucleotides not matched to a gene: 3. The CDR3 spans 15 residues. The CDR3 bases are TGTGCCAGCAGCTTGGACAGGGGGAGGTACAATGAGCAGTTCTTC. This translates into CASSLDRGRYNEQFF. The complete variable domain, with remaining parts taken from reference TRBV5-5 and TRBJ2-1, reads DAGVTQSPTHLIKTRGQQVTLRCSPISGHKSVSWYQQVLGQGPQFIFQYYEKEERGRGNFPDRFSARQFPNYSSELNVNALLLGDSALYLCASSLDRGRYNEQFFGPGTRLTVL.

The gene calls are TRBV6-5 and TRBJ1-1; the D is unclear. This CDR3 region has 15 residues. Germline V CDR1 and CDR2: MNHEY, SVGAGI. V shed 2 bases and J shed 6 bases, with 16 bases lying between them. CDR3 DNA sequence: TGTGCCAGCAGTTACGACCACACAGAGCCGGCTGAAGCTTTCTTT. This encodes CASSYDHTEPAEAFF.

The chain uses TRBV19 and TRBJ2-5, with D possibly being TRBD2 (6 bases). CDR3 length: 12 amino acids. Germline-derived CDR1 and CDR2 are LNHDA and SQIVND (reference sequence). The germline V and J ends were trimmed by 7 bases and 5 bases, with 11 bases remaining between them. CDR3 in DNA: TGTGCCAGTAAGAGAGGAGGGGAGACCCAGTACTTC. This sequence encodes CASKRGGETQYF.

The V and J genes are TRBV3-1 (or the pseudogene TRBV3-2) and TRBJ2-3, with TRBD2 matching 12 bases. The junction had 4 bases not matched to a gene; V was cut back by 4 bases and J by 2 bases. CDR3 length: 16 amino acids. Germline assignment: CDR1 LGHDT and CDR2 YNNKEL (reference sequence). CDR3 sequence: CASSRLAGANTDTQYF. In DNA form, the CDR3 reads TGTGCCAGCAGCCGACTAGCGGGGGCGAACACAGATACGCAGTATTTT.

The rearrangement joins TRBV12-5 to TRBJ1-5; a weak D match, TRBD1 (5 bases). Germline V CDR1 and CDR2: LGHNT, FRNRAP. This CDR3 contains 18 residues. Trimming removed 6 bases from V and 2 bases from J, with 23 bases in between. The CDR3 DNA reads TGTGCTAGTGGGTTTTTCCCCAAGGATTGGGACGGCAATCAGCCCCAGCATTTT. Translated, it gives CASGFFPKDWDGNQPQHF.

The chain carries TRBV10-1 and TRBJ1-1; D unclear. The CDR3 length is 14 residues. Trimming took 2 bases from V and 1 from J, leaving 8 bases between them. Germline CDR1 is WNHNN and CDR2 is SYGVQD (reference sequence). The CDR3 region has the DNA TGCGCCAGCAGTGAGAGGGCAGCGAACACTGAAGCTTTCTTT. Protein sequence: CASSERAANTEAFF.

This clone showed up just once. This chain links TRBV3-1 (or the pseudogene TRBV3-2) with TRBJ2-7; D unclear. The germline V gene has CDR1 LGHDT and CDR2 YNNKEL (reference sequence). The CDR3 runs to 13 residues. Trimming left V 1 base short and J 6 bases short, with 10 bases between. The CDR3 protein is CASSQVTVGEQYF. The CDR3 DNA is TGTGCCAGCAGCCAAGTTACGGTAGGCGAGCAGTACTTC.

The J gene is TRBJ1-2, the V gene TRBV5-1; TRBD1 might be the D (5 bases). CDR3 size: 15 residues. The germline gives CDR1 SGHRS, CDR2 YFSETQ. Trimming took 4 bases from V and 1 from J, leaving 14 bases between them. CDR3 residues: CASSRDGSFNYGYTF. The CDR3 DNA is TGCGCCAGCAGCAGGGACGGCTCCTTTAACTATGGCTACACCTTC.

The chain has TRBV6-5 and TRBJ2-5; D is possibly TRBD1 or TRBD2 (5 bases each). CDR1 MNHEY and CDR2 SVGAGI come from the germline V gene. The CDR3 runs 13 residues. Trimming removed 7 bases from V and 6 bases from J, with 15 bases in between. The CDR3 loop is CASILGVRKTQYF. Written as DNA, the CDR3 is TGTGCCAGCATCTTGGGGGTTCGGAAGACCCAGTACTTC.

The rearrangement joins TRBV27 to TRBJ1-1; no reliable D call. V shed 0 bases and J shed 4 bases, with 15 bases lying between them. CDR3 size: 16 residues. Germline assignment: CDR1 MNHEY and CDR2 SMNVEV (reference sequence). As DNA, the CDR3 is TGTGCCAGCAGTTTATCGGCCCCACGGGTGGGCACTGAAGCTTTCTTT. It translates to CASSLSAPRVGTEAFF.

This chain uses TRBV14 with TRBJ2-7, with TRBD1 matching 12 bases. This CDR3 comprises 16 residues. The germline V gene has CDR1 SGHDN and CDR2 FVKESK. V gave up 2 bases and J gave up 6 bases; unmatched junction bases: 8. The CDR3 DNA reads TGTGCCAGCAGCCAAACTCCGGGACAGGGGGCGGGCGAGCAGTACTTC. Protein product: CASSQTPGQGAGEQYF.

The V call is TRBV27, the J call TRBJ2-3; D not certain. The CDR3 has 15 amino acids. The germline V and J ends were trimmed by 6 bases and 1 base, with 14 bases remaining between them. Germline V gene sequence: CDR1 MNHEY, CDR2 SMNVEV (reference sequence). For the CDR3, the DNA is TGTGCCAGCAGGCCTATAGTTGGTGGCACAGATACGCAGTATTTT. It encodes CASRPIVGGTDTQYF.

The chain carries TRBV4-1 and TRBJ1-2; no clear D gene. Trimming took off 2 bases at V and 8 bases at J, with 15 bases between the two ends. This CDR3 is built from 14 residues. CDR1 MGHRA and CDR2 YSYEKL come from the germline V gene. DNA of the CDR3: TGCGCCAGCAGCCAACCCGGCCTTCCGGGGGGCTACACCTTC. Residues: CASSQPGLPGGYTF.

The genes are TRBV2 and TRBJ1-5; maybe TRBD1 (6 bases). V was shortened by 1 base and J by 4 bases, with 11 bases between the two germline ends. In germline, CDR1 is SNHLY, CDR2 FYNNEI. CDR3 length equals 15 residues. CDR3 protein: CASSEVGGANQPQHF. CDR3 nucleotides: TGTGCCAGCAGTGAAGTGGGGGGCGCGAATCAGCCCCAGCATTTT. Filled out from reference TRBV2 and TRBJ1-5, the complete variable domain reads EPEVTQTPSHQVTQMGQEVILRCVPISNHLYFYWYRQILGQKVEFLVSFYNNEISEKSEIFDDQFSVERPDGSNFTLKIRSTKLEDSAMYFCASSEVGGANQPQHFGDGTRLSIL.

The chain recombines TRBV6-5 with TRBJ2-3; D possibly corresponds to TRBD1 (5 bases). Germline V gene data show CDR1 as MNHEY and CDR2 as SVGAGI. The CDR3 sequence is 13 residues long. The CDR3 region is CAGAAYSTDTQYF. In DNA form, the CDR3 reads TGTGCTGGGGCAGCCTATAGCACAGATACGCAGTATTTT.